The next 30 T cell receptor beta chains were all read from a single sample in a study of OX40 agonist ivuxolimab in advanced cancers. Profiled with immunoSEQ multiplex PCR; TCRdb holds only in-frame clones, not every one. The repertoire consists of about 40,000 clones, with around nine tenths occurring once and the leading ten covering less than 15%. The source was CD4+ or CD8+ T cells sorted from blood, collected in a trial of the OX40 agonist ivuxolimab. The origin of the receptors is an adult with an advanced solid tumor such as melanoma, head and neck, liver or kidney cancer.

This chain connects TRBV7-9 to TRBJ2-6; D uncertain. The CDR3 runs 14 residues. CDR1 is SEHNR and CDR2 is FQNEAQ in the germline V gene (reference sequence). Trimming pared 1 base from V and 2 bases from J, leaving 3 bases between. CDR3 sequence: CASSLVTGANVLTF. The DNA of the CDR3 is TGTGCCAGCAGCTTAGTAACTGGGGCCAACGTCCTGACTTTC.

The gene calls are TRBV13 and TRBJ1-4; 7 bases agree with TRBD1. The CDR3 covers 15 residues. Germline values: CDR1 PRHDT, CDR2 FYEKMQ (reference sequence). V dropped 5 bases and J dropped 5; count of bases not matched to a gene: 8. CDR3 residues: CASSLRQGKNEKLFF. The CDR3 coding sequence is TGTGCCAGCAGCCTTCGACAGGGAAAAAATGAAAAACTGTTTTTT.

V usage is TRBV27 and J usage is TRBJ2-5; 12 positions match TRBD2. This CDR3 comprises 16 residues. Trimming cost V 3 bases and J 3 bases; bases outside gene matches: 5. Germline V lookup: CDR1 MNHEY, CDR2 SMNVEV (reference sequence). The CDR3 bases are TGTGCCAGCAGTTTGGCGCGACTAGCGGGGGAAGAGACCCAGTACTTC. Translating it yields CASSLARLAGEETQYF.

Written as DNA, the CDR3 is TGTGCCAGCAGCTTAGGGGGAGCTCCTCAGCCCCAGCATTTT. Encoded protein: CASSLGGAPQPQHF. The chain recombines TRBV7-9 with TRBJ1-5; D remains unclear. Germline V gene lookup returns CDR1 SEHNR and CDR2 FQNEAQ (reference sequence). The CDR3 totals 14 residues. Trimming stripped 1 base from V and 6 bases from J, with 10 bases between.

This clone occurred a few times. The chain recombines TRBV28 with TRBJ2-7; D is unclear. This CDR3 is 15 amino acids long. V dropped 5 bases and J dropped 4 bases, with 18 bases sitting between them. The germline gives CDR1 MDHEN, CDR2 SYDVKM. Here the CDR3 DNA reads TGTGCCAGCAGTCCCCTCAGAAGCGATTTTTACGAGCAGTACTTC. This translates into CASSPLRSDFYEQYF.

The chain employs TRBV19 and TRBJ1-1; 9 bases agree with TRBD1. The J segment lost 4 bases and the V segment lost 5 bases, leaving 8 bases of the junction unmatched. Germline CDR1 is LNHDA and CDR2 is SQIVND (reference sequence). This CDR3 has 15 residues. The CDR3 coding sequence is TGTGCCAGTAGTGCTCACAGGGGGCGAGGCACTGAAGCTTTCTTT. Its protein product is CASSAHRGRGTEAFF.

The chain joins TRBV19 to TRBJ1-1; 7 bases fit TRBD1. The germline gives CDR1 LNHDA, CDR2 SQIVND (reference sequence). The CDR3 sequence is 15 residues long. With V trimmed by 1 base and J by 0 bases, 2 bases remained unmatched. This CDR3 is CASSIGGGMNTEAFF. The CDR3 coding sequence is TGTGCCAGTAGTATAGGAGGGGGCATGAACACTGAAGCTTTCTTT.

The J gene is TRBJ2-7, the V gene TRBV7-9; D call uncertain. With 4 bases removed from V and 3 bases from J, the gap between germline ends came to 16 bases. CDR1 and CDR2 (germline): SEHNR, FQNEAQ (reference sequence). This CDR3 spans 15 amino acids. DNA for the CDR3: TGTGCCAGCAGCTCTCCCGAAGGAATGAACTACGAGCAGTACTTC. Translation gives CASSSPEGMNYEQYF.

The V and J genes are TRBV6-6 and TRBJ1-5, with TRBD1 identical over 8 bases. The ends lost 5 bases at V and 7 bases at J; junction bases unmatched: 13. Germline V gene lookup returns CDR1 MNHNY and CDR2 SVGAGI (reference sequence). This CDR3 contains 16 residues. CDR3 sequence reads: CASSQVGTGPYQPQHF. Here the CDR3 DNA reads TGTGCCAGCAGTCAAGTCGGGACAGGACCTTACCAGCCCCAGCATTTT.

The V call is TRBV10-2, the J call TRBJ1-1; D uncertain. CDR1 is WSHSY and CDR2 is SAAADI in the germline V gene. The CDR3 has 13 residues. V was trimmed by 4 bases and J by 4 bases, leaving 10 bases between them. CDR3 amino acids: CASSVTVSTEAFF. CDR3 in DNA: TGCGCCAGCAGTGTAACGGTGAGCACTGAAGCTTTCTTT.

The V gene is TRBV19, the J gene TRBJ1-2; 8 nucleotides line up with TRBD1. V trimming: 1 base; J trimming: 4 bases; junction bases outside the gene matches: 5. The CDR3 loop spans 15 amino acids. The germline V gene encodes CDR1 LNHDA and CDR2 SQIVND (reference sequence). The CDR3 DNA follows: TGTGCCAGTAGTATAGCCCTCGGACAGGGCTATGGCTACACCTTC. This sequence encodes CASSIALGQGYGYTF.

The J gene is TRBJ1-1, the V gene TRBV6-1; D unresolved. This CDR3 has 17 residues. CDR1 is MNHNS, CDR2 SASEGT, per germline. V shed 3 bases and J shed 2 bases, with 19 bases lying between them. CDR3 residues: CASSEGYGHGSNTEAFF. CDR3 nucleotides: TGTGCCAGCAGTGAGGGCTATGGGCATGGCAGCAACACTGAAGCTTTCTTT.

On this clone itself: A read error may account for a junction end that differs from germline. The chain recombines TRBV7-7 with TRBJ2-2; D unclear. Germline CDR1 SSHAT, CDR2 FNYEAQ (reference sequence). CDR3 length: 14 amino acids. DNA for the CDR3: TGTGCTAGCAGCCCTGAGGACCACACCGGGGAGCTGTTTTTT. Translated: CASSPEDHTGELFF. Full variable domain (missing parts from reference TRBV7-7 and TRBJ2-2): GAGVSQSPRYKVTKRGQDVTLRCDPISSHATLYWYQQALGQGPEFLTYFNYEAQPDKSGLPSDRFSAERPEGSISTLTIQRTEQRDSAMYRCASSPEDHTGELFFGEGSRLTVL.

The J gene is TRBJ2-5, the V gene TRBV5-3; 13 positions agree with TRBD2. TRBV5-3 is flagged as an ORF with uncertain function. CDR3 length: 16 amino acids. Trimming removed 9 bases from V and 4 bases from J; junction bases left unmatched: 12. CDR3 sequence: CATPRTSGGVGETQYF. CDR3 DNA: TGTGCCACCCCCAGGACTAGCGGGGGCGTGGGAGAGACCCAGTACTTC.

The CDR3 nucleotides are TGTGCCAGCAGTACCACGACAGAACAAGAGACCCAGTACTTC. Its translation is CASSTTTEQETQYF. The chain has TRBV28 and TRBJ2-5, with D perhaps matching TRBD1 (5 bases). Germline assignment: CDR1 MDHEN and CDR2 SYDVKM. Trimming removed 5 bases from V and 2 bases from J, with 12 bases in between. The CDR3 length is 14 residues.

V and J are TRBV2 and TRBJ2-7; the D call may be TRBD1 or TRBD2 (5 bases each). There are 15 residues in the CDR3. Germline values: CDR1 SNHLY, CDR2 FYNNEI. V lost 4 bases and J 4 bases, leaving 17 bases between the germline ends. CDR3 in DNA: TGTGCCAGCAGTGCGCTCCCGGGACGATTTTACGAGCAGTACTTC. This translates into CASSALPGRFYEQYF.

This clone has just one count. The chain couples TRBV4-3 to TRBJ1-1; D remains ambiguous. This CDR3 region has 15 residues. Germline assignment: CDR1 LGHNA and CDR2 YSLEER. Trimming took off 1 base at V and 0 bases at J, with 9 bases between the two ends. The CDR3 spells CASSQVAQLNTEAFF. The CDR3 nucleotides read TGCGCCAGCAGCCAAGTGGCACAGTTGAACACTGAAGCTTTCTTT.

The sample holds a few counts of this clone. CDR3 nucleotide sequence: TGTGCCAGCAGTCAGGGAGACTATGGCTACACCTTC. It codes for CASSQGDYGYTF. The chain joins TRBV6-5 to TRBJ1-2, with D tentatively TRBD1 (5 bases). Looked up from germline, CDR1 is MNHEY and CDR2 is SVGAGI. Trimming removed 5 bases from V and 3 bases from J, with 7 bases in between. This CDR3 is 12 amino acids long.

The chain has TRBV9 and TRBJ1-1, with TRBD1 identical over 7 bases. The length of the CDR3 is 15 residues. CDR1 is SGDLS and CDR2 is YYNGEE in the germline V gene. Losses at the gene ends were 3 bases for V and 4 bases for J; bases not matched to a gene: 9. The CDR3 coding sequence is TGTGCCAGCAGCGCACCAACAGGGGTGGGCACTGAAGCTTTCTTT. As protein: CASSAPTGVGTEAFF.

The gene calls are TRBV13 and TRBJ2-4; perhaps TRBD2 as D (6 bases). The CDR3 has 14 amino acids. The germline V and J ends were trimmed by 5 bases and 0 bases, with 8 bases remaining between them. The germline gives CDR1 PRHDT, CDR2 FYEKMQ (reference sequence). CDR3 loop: CASSLGGAKNIQYF. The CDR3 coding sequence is TGTGCCAGCAGCCTGGGGGGAGCCAAAAACATTCAGTACTTC. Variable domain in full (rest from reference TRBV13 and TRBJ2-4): AAGVIQSPRHLIKEKRETATLKCYPIPRHDTVYWYQQGPGQDPQFLISFYEKMQSDKGSIPDRFSAQQFSDYHSELNMSSLELGDSALYFCASSLGGAKNIQYFGAGTRLSVL.

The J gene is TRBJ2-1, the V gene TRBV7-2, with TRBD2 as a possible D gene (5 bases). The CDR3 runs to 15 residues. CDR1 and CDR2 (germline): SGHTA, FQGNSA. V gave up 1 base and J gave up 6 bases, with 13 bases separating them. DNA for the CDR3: TGTGCCAGCAGCTTAGTATGGCCGGGGATCAATGAGCAGTTCTTC. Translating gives CASSLVWPGINEQFF.

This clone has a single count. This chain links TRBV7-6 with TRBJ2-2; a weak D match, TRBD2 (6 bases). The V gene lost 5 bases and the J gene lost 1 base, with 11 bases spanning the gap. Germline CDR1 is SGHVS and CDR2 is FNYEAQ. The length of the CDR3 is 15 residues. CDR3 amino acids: CASSPGTENTGELFF. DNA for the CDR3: TGTGCCAGCAGCCCCGGGACTGAGAACACCGGGGAGCTGTTTTTT.

The CDR3 spells CASSLRASLNTEAFF. Here the CDR3 DNA reads TGTGCCAGCAGCTTGCGCGCCAGTCTGAACACTGAAGCTTTCTTT. This chain links TRBV5-5 with TRBJ1-1; no reliable D call. This CDR3 has 15 amino acids. V shed 1 base and J shed 0 bases, with 10 bases lying between them. CDR1 and CDR2 from the germline V gene are SGHKS and YYEKEE (reference sequence).

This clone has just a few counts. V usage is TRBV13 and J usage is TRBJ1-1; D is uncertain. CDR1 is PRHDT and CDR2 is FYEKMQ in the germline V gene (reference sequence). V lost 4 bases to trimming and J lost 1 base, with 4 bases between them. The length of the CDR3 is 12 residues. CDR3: CASSSQNTEAFF. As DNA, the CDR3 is TGTGCCAGCAGCTCTCAGAACACTGAAGCTTTCTTT. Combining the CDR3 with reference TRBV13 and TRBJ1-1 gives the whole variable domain AAGVIQSPRHLIKEKRETATLKCYPIPRHDTVYWYQQGPGQDPQFLISFYEKMQSDKGSIPDRFSAQQFSDYHSELNMSSLELGDSALYFCASSSQNTEAFFGQGTRLTVV.

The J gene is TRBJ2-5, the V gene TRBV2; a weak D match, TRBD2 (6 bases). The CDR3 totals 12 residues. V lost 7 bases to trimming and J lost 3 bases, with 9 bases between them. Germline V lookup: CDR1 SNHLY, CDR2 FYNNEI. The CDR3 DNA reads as TGTGCCAGCATTTCGGGGGAAGAGACCCAGTACTTC. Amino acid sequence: CASISGEETQYF.

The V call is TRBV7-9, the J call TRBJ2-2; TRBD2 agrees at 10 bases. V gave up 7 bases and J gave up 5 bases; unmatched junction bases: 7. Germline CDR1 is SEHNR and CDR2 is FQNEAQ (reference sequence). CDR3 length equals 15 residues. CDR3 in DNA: TGTGCCAGCAAACACCTAGCGGGGGTAACCGGGGAGCTGTTTTTT. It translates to CASKHLAGVTGELFF.

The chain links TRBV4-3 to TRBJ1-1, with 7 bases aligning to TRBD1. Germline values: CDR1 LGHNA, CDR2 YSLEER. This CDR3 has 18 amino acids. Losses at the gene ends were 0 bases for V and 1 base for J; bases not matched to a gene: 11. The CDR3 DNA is TGCGCCAGCAGCCAAGATCACAACCCAGGGGGACCGAACACTGAAGCTTTCTTT. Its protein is CASSQDHNPGGPNTEAFF.

The CDR3 sequence is CASSLENGSPLHF. DNA of the CDR3: TGCGCCAGCAGCTTAGAGAACGGTTCACCCCTCCACTTT. V and J are TRBV5-1 and TRBJ1-6; D unclear. Looked up from germline, CDR1 is SGHRS and CDR2 is YFSETQ. V was clipped by 2 bases and J by 9 bases, with 9 bases between them. This CDR3 is 13 amino acids long. The full variable domain, completed using reference TRBV5-1 and TRBJ1-6, is KAGVTQTPRYLIKTRGQQVTLSCSPISGHRSVSWYQQTPGQGLQFLFEYFSETQRNKGNFPGRFSGRQFSNSRSEMNVSTLELGDSALYLCASSLENGSPLHFGNGTRLTVT.

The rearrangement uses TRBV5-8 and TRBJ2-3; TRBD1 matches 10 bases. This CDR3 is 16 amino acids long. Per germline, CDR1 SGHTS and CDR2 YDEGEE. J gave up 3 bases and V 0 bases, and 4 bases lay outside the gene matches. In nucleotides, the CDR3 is TGTGCCAGCAGCTTGGGAGGACAGGGGGTAACAGATACGCAGTATTTT. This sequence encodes CASSLGGQGVTDTQYF.

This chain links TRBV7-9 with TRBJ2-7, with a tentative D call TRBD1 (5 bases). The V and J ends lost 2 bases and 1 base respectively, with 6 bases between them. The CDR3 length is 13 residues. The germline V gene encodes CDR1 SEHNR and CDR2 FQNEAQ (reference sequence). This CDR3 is CASSLPGSYEQYF. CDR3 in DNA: TGTGCCAGCAGCTTACCAGGGTCCTACGAGCAGTACTTC. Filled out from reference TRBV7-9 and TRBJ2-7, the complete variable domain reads DTGVSQNPRHKITKRGQNVTFRCDPISEHNRLYWYRQTLGQGPEFLTYFQNEAQLEKSRLLSDRFSAERPKGSFSTLEIQRTEQGDSAMYLCASSLPGSYEQYFGPGTRLTVT.